These T cell receptor beta chains were read from a single sample in a study of regulatory T cells in long-lasting Graves disease. Using its own MiXCR run on the multiplex PCR reads, TCRdb lists one record per CDR3 protein. Here the sample spans 450,000 to 600,000 distinct CDR3 sequences, 13% being singletons. These same records also appear under a second study, on T cells in Graves' hyperthyroidism and ophthalmopathy.

The input for sequencing was peripheral blood mononuclear cells (PBMCs), taken at new diagnosis, from a patient treated with antithyroid drugs. These receptors originate from a man aged 25-45 years with Graves disease. CDR3s include the opening cysteine and the closing phenylalanine or tryptophan. The D gene is left open where the match is weak. Size tells how often a clone was seen (once, few, many) or the class of an expanded clone, and some rows leave it out.

CDR3: CASSDTYQETQYF
DNA: TGTGCCAGCAGTGACACCTACCAAGAGACCCAGTACTTC
D: -
size: many
V: TRBV2
J: TRBJ2-5

CDR3: CASGGDRGLLLTDTQYF
DNA: TGTGCTAGTGGTGGGGACAGGGGGCTCTTGTTGACAGATACGCAGTATTTT
D: TRBD1
size: many
V: TRBV12-5
J: TRBJ2-3

CDR3: CASSEQSLAKNIQYF
DNA: TGTGCCAGCAGCGAGCAGAGCCTAGCCAAAAACATTCAGTACTTC
D: -
size: many
V: TRBV7-9
J: TRBJ2-4

CDR3: CASSQGSGDRGFF
DNA: TGTGCCAGCAGCCAAGGCTCGGGGGACAGGGGGTTCTTC
D: TRBD1
size: many
V: TRBV3-1
J: TRBJ2-1

CDR3: CASSWGGGRIDNEQFF
DNA: TGTGCCAGCAGCTGGGGGGGGGGGCGTATTGACAATGAGCAGTTCTTC
D: -
size: -
V: TRBV11-2
J: TRBJ2-1

CDR3: CASSKGAANTGELFF
DNA: TGTGCCAGCAGCAAGGGGGCTGCGAACACCGGGGAGCTGTTTTTT
D: TRBD1
size: many
V: TRBV11-1
J: TRBJ2-2

CDR3: CASSHYFYNLGDRVTEQFF
DNA: TGTGCCAGCAGTCATTACTTCTACAATCTGGGGGACAGGGTGACTGAGCAGTTCTTC
D: TRBD1
size: many
V: TRBV28
J: TRBJ2-1

CDR3: CASSPNQNIQYF
DNA: TGTGCCAGCTCACCAAACCAAAACATTCAGTACTTC
D: -
size: many
V: TRBV18
J: TRBJ2-4

CDR3: CASGLDGEQYF
DNA: TGTGCCAGCGGCCTGGATGGTGAGCAGTACTTC
D: -
size: many
V: TRBV6-1
J: TRBJ2-7

CDR3: CASSTGPRTDGELFF
DNA: TGTGCCAGCAGTACCGGGCCCCGGACGGACGGGGAGCTGTTTTTT
D: -
size: many
V: TRBV12-3/TRBV12-4
J: TRBJ2-2

CDR3: CASTGGIGQSSGNTIYF
DNA: TGTGCCAGTACTGGCGGGATCGGACAGAGCTCTGGAAACACCATATATTTT
D: -
size: -
V: TRBV19
J: TRBJ1-3

CDR3: CASSHLSGAPTDTQYF
DNA: TGTGCCAGCAGCCATCTCAGCGGGGCCCCCACAGATACGCAGTATTTT
D: TRBD2
size: -
V: TRBV5-4
J: TRBJ2-3

CDR3: CASSFDRVDVNGYTF
DNA: TGCGCCAGCAGCTTTGACAGGGTGGATGTTAATGGCTACACCTTC
D: TRBD1
size: many
V: TRBV5-1
J: TRBJ1-2

CDR3: CATSRGGGAHDNEQFF
DNA: TGTGCCACCAGCAGAGGAGGGGGGGCCCACGACAATGAGCAGTTCTTC
D: -
size: many
V: TRBV15
J: TRBJ2-1

CDR3: CATSATPGRQGAHARDTQYF
DNA: TGTGCCACCAGTGCGACCCCCGGGAGGCAGGGGGCGCACGCCAGAGATACGCAGTATTTT
D: -
size: few
V: TRBV24-1
J: TRBJ2-3

CDR3: CASSRGGGSGNTIYF
DNA: TGCGCCAGCAGCCGAGGGGGGGGCTCTGGAAACACCATATATTTT
D: -
size: -
V: TRBV5-1
J: TRBJ1-3

CDR3: CASSTYYLDSPLHF
DNA: TGTGCCAGTAGTACGTACTATCTGGATTCACCCCTCCACTTT
D: -
size: many
V: TRBV19
J: TRBJ1-6

CDR3: CASSNGPSGNEQYF
DNA: TGTGCCAGCAGCAACGGGCCGAGCGGGAACGAGCAGTACTTC
D: TRBD2
size: -
V: TRBV5-6
J: TRBJ2-7

CDR3: CASNDNSGGYGYTF
DNA: TGTGCCAGCAACGATAATTCAGGCGGGTATGGCTACACCTTC
D: -
size: many
V: TRBV11-2
J: TRBJ1-2

CDR3: CASSLAEADTQYF
DNA: TGTGCCAGCAGCTTGGCAGAGGCAGATACGCAGTATTTT
D: -
size: many
V: TRBV7-7
J: TRBJ2-3

CDR3: CSAREGGGTGYEQYF
DNA: TGCAGTGCTAGAGAGGGAGGGGGAACAGGCTACGAGCAGTACTTC
D: -
size: many
V: TRBV20-1
J: TRBJ2-7

CDR3: CSARIAGTDGYTF
DNA: TGCAGTGCTAGAATCGCCGGGACAGATGGCTACACCTTC
D: TRBD1
size: -
V: TRBV20-1
J: TRBJ1-2

CDR3: CSARDWKTNYGYTF
DNA: TGCAGTGCTAGGGACTGGAAAACTAACTATGGCTACACCTTC
D: -
size: many
V: TRBV20-1
J: TRBJ1-2

CDR3: CASIAGFYEQYF
DNA: TGTGCCAGCATTGCAGGATTCTACGAGCAGTACTTC
D: -
size: many
V: TRBV2
J: TRBJ2-7

CDR3: CSVGDSSGNTIYF
DNA: TGCAGTGTTGGGGACAGTTCTGGAAACACCATATATTTT
D: TRBD1
size: -
V: TRBV29-1
J: TRBJ1-3

CDR3: CASSYTRQGATSDTEAFF
DNA: TGCGCCAGCAGCTACACCCGACAGGGGGCAACTTCGGACACTGAAGCTTTCTTT
D: TRBD1
size: many
V: TRBV6-2/TRBV6-3
J: TRBJ1-1

CDR3: CSVDGGTGANVLTF
DNA: TGCAGCGTTGATGGGGGAACTGGGGCCAACGTCCTGACTTTC
D: -
size: many
V: TRBV29-1
J: TRBJ2-6

CDR3: CASSQRTSGDYNEQFF
DNA: TGTGCCAGCAGTCAACGGACTAGCGGAGACTACAATGAGCAGTTCTTC
D: TRBD2
size: -
V: TRBV6-2/TRBV6-3
J: TRBJ2-1

CDR3: CSVEDWDRNYGYTF
DNA: TGCAGCGTTGAAGATTGGGACAGGAACTATGGCTACACCTTC
D: TRBD1
size: many
V: TRBV29-1
J: TRBJ1-2

CDR3: CAISEYSVHEQYF
DNA: TGTGCCATCAGTGAGTACAGTGTCCACGAGCAGTACTTC
D: -
size: -
V: TRBV10-3
J: TRBJ2-7

CDR3: CARTTGYGYTF
DNA: TGTGCCCGAACGACAGGGTATGGCTACACCTTC
D: TRBD1
size: -
V: TRBV6-4
J: TRBJ1-2

CDR3: CSARYSGRISDTQYF
DNA: TGCAGTGCTCGGTATAGCGGGAGGATCTCAGATACGCAGTATTTT
D: TRBD2
size: few
V: TRBV20-1
J: TRBJ2-3

CDR3: CASSQRPFPNEQFF
DNA: TGTGCCAGCAGCCAGCGACCGTTCCCTAATGAGCAGTTCTTC
D: -
size: many
V: TRBV7-2
J: TRBJ2-1

CDR3: CASSVALGYEQYF
DNA: TGTGCCAGCAGCGTAGCTTTAGGCTACGAGCAGTACTTC
D: -
size: many
V: TRBV9
J: TRBJ2-7

CDR3: CASRPGLTDTQYF
DNA: TGTGCCAGCAGACCTGGGCTGACAGATACGCAGTATTTT
D: -
size: many
V: TRBV12-3/TRBV12-4
J: TRBJ2-3

CDR3: CASSPMRPGVYRAPPYEQYF
DNA: TGTGCCAGCAGTCCCATGCGCCCGGGAGTCTATAGAGCTCCCCCCTACGAGCAGTACTTC
D: -
size: many
V: TRBV12-3/TRBV12-4
J: TRBJ2-7

CDR3: CASSPKGPYNEQFF
DNA: TGTGCCAGCAGCCCGAAGGGACCGTACAATGAGCAGTTCTTC
D: -
size: -
V: TRBV13
J: TRBJ2-1

CDR3: CASSLPIPGQFDEKLFF
DNA: TGTGCCAGCAGCTTACCCATACCGGGACAGTTTGATGAAAAACTGTTTTTT
D: TRBD1
size: -
V: TRBV7-9
J: TRBJ1-4

CDR3: CVSSGPQGLMNTGELFF
DNA: TGTGTCAGCAGCGGGCCTCAAGGACTAATGAACACCGGGGAGCTGTTTTTT
D: -
size: once
V: TRBV9
J: TRBJ2-2

CDR3: CSGRGQGIEQFF
DNA: TGCAGTGGCAGGGGGCAGGGGATTGAGCAGTTCTTC
D: TRBD1
size: once
V: TRBV20-1
J: TRBJ2-1

CDR3: CASSGAWTGGESGANVLTF
DNA: TGTGCCAGCAGTGGGGCCTGGACAGGGGGGGAATCTGGGGCCAACGTCCTGACTTTC
D: TRBD1
size: -
V: TRBV25-1
J: TRBJ2-6

CDR3: CSARRTGGNQPQHF
DNA: TGCAGTGCTCGGAGAACAGGGGGCAATCAGCCCCAGCATTTT
D: TRBD1
size: -
V: TRBV20-1
J: TRBJ1-5

CDR3: CSVRLPNTGELFF
DNA: TGCAGCGTTCGGCTACCGAACACCGGGGAGCTGTTTTTT
D: -
size: -
V: TRBV29-1
J: TRBJ2-2

CDR3: CASRPRTGRRETQYF
DNA: TGTGCCAGCAGGCCTCGGACAGGGCGGCGGGAGACCCAGTACTTC
D: TRBD1
size: -
V: TRBV6-2/TRBV6-3
J: TRBJ2-5

CDR3: CAWSAGFWVAEATDTQYF
DNA: TGTGCCTGGAGTGCCGGTTTTTGGGTAGCGGAGGCGACAGATACGCAGTATTTT
D: -
size: -
V: TRBV30
J: TRBJ2-3

CDR3: CSAMNKGATGYTF
DNA: TGCAGTGCTATGAATAAGGGGGCGACGGGCTACACCTTC
D: TRBD1
size: many
V: TRBV20-1
J: TRBJ1-2

CDR3: CASSRITGGAGNEQFF
DNA: TGTGCCAGCAGCCGAATCACAGGGGGCGCAGGTAATGAGCAGTTCTTC
D: TRBD1
size: many
V: TRBV2
J: TRBJ2-1

CDR3: CASSTRTAGDTQYF
DNA: TGTGCCAGCAGTACCCGGACAGCGGGAGATACGCAGTATTTT
D: -
size: many
V: TRBV12-3/TRBV12-4
J: TRBJ2-3

CDR3: CASSSNLGTVNTGELFF
DNA: TGTGCCAGCAGCTCGAATTTAGGGACAGTAAACACCGGGGAGCTGTTTTTT
D: TRBD1
size: many
V: TRBV7-7
J: TRBJ2-2

CDR3: CATRDRGLSGQYF
DNA: TGTGCCACCAGGGACAGGGGGCTCTCGGGGCAGTACTTC
D: TRBD1
size: -
V: TRBV15
J: TRBJ2-7

CDR3: CASSEPGLSSYNEQFF
DNA: TGTGCCAGCAGCGAACCAGGACTGAGCTCCTACAATGAGCAGTTCTTC
D: -
size: many
V: TRBV7-8
J: TRBJ2-1